The 29 T cell receptor beta chains below come from one sample, sequenced in a study of cytomegalovirus exposure and HLA in healthy donors. The primer mix had 60 Vbeta and 13 Jbeta primers. This table comes from immunoSEQ multiplex PCR, and its TCRdb copy is limited to in-frame clones, with some not included. The sample has fewer than 130,000 clones, roughly three quarters seen once. Material: PBMCs. These receptor sequences come from a man aged 30 to 39 in good health and CMV-seropositive.

This chain joins TRBV11-2 and TRBJ2-7; 9 bases match TRBD1. Trimming removed 1 base from V and 5 bases from J; junction bases left unmatched: 15. Germline-derived CDR1 and CDR2 are SGHAT and FQNNGV. The CDR3 is 18 amino acids. The DNA of the CDR3 is TGTGCCAGCAGCTTAGCACCCGGAACAGGGGGCTCTAGGAACGAGCAGTACTTC. It is translated as CASSLAPGTGGSRNEQYF.

This clone was counted once. This chain uses TRBV27 with TRBJ1-1, with D possibly matching TRBD1 (5 bases). The CDR3 is 13 residues long. CDR1 MNHEY and CDR2 SMNVEV come from the germline V gene (reference sequence). The V end was cut by 2 bases, the J end by 6 bases, with 10 bases between. CDR3 sequence (DNA): TGTGCCAGCAGTTTAACAGGAGTCTCTGAAGCTTTCTTT. Amino acid sequence: CASSLTGVSEAFF.

The chain has TRBV5-6 and TRBJ2-2; 9 bases agree with TRBD2. The CDR3 runs to 18 residues. V shed 4 bases and J 5 bases; nucleotides not matched to a gene: 15. Germline-derived CDR1 and CDR2 are SGHDT and YYEEEE. The CDR3 DNA reads TGTGCCAGCAGCCCATACGGGGGCGGGGGGGCCGTGACCGGGGAGCTGTTTTTT. It translates to CASSPYGGGGAVTGELFF. Using reference TRBV5-6 and TRBJ2-2 for the parts outside the CDR3, the full variable domain is DAGVTQSPTHLIKTRGQQVTLRCSPKSGHDTVSWYQQALGQGPQFIFQYYEEEERQRGNFPDRFSGHQFPNYSSELNVNALLLGDSALYLCASSPYGGGGAVTGELFFGEGSRLTVL.

J is TRBJ1-6 and V is TRBV7-9; D gene ambiguous. The ends were cut back, 5 bases at V and 11 bases at J, with 19 bases in the middle. Germline assignment: CDR1 SEHNR and CDR2 FQNEAQ (reference sequence). This CDR3 has 15 residues. This chain's CDR3 is CASSPSGDRGAPLHF. The CDR3 nucleotides are TGTGCCAGCAGCCCTAGCGGGGATCGAGGTGCACCCCTCCACTTT.

This chain links TRBV4-3 with TRBJ1-2; D uncertain. V lost 4 bases to trimming and J lost 3 bases, with 15 bases between them. The CDR3 sequence is 15 residues long. CDR1 is LGHNA and CDR2 is YSLEER in the germline V gene. This CDR3 is CASSPSAGSYYGYTF. In nucleotides, the CDR3 is TGCGCCAGCAGCCCATCCGCGGGATCTTACTATGGCTACACCTTC.

The V and J genes are TRBV5-1 and TRBJ1-4, with D unresolved. CDR1 and CDR2 from the germline V gene are SGHRS and YFSETQ. The CDR3 runs to 15 residues. V lost 4 bases and J 8 bases, leaving 18 bases between the germline ends. The CDR3 DNA sequence: TGCGCCAGCAGCCCACGGGGTCCGGCAGGCGAAAAACTGTTTTTT. Protein sequence: CASSPRGPAGEKLFF. Looking up the rest from reference TRBV5-1 and TRBJ1-4 gives the full variable domain: KAGVTQTPRYLIKTRGQQVTLSCSPISGHRSVSWYQQTPGQGLQFLFEYFSETQRNKGNFPGRFSGRQFSNSRSEMNVSTLELGDSALYLCASSPRGPAGEKLFFGSGTQLSVL.

V usage is TRBV7-3 and J usage is TRBJ2-7; TRBD1 aligns across 8 bases. The CDR3 length is 13 residues. The ends lost 4 bases at V and 3 bases at J; junction bases unmatched: 2. The germline CDR1 and CDR2 sequences are SGHTA and FQGTGA. DNA for the CDR3: TGTGCCAGCAGCTCAGACAGGGGCTACGAGCAGTACTTC. Its protein is CASSSDRGYEQYF.

This sequence joins TRBV5-1 and TRBJ2-7, with 8 positions matching TRBD2. There are 15 residues in the CDR3. Germline CDR1 SGHRS, CDR2 YFSETQ. V lost 0 bases, J lost 2 bases, and 4 bases stayed unmatched. The chain's CDR3 is CASSLGAGGAYEQYF. In DNA form, the CDR3 reads TGCGCCAGCAGCTTGGGTGCGGGGGGTGCCTACGAGCAGTACTTC.

The J gene is TRBJ2-7, the V gene TRBV7-2, with 9 bases that match TRBD1. Trimming cost V 5 bases and J 0 bases; bases outside gene matches: 2. The CDR3 sequence is 14 residues long. CDR1 and CDR2 from the germline V gene are SGHTA and FQGNSA. CDR3 DNA: TGTGCCAGCAGCAGGGACAGGGTCTCCTACGAGCAGTACTTC. Residues: CASSRDRVSYEQYF.

This chain uses TRBV11-2 with TRBJ2-2, with D unresolved. Germline loops: CDR1 SGHAT, CDR2 FQNNGV. The CDR3 has 13 residues. The V end lost 5 bases, the J end lost 5 bases, and 9 bases lay between the germline ends. This CDR3 reads CASSRVRTGELFF. Here the CDR3 DNA reads TGTGCCAGCAGCCGAGTCCGGACCGGGGAGCTGTTTTTT.

The chain joins TRBV2 to TRBJ2-7; the match to TRBD1 covers 10 bases. Germline CDR1 reads SNHLY; CDR2 reads FYNNEI. The CDR3 runs to 17 residues. Trimming at V came to 2 bases and at J to 0 bases, leaving 7 bases not matched to a gene. This CDR3 is CASSERQGAEYSYEQYF. In nucleotides, the CDR3 is TGTGCCAGCAGTGAAAGACAGGGGGCGGAATACTCCTACGAGCAGTACTTC.

The rearrangement uses TRBV30 and TRBJ2-2; no clear D gene. Trimming took 0 bases from V and 1 from J, leaving 9 bases between them. The germline V gene encodes CDR1 GTSNPN and CDR2 SVGIG (reference sequence). CDR3 length equals 15 residues. The CDR3 spells CAWSVLSGNTGELFF. CDR3 DNA sequence: TGTGCCTGGAGTGTATTATCAGGGAACACCGGGGAGCTGTTTTTT.

This chain joins TRBV18 and TRBJ1-1; 8 bases are a match to TRBD1. Germline CDR1 KGHSH, CDR2 LQKENI. After removal of 3 bases from V and 4 bases from J, the junction contained 7 bases not matched to a gene. This CDR3 comprises 15 residues. The CDR3 DNA reads as TGTGCCAGCTCACCGCCCGGACAGGGTATCACTGAAGCTTTCTTT. Residues: CASSPPGQGITEAFF.

The chain couples TRBV9 to TRBJ2-2; a weak D match, TRBD2 (6 bases). The CDR3 runs 15 residues. The germline V gene has CDR1 SGDLS and CDR2 YYNGEE. Trimming shortened V by 3 bases and J by 5 bases, and 14 bases separated the two germline ends. The CDR3 loop reads CASSGGTEGTGELFF. The CDR3 nucleotides read TGTGCCAGCAGCGGCGGGACGGAAGGTACCGGGGAGCTGTTTTTT.

The chain combines TRBV15 with TRBJ2-7, with 7 bases identical to TRBD2. Germline values: CDR1 LNHNV, CDR2 YYDKDF (reference sequence). The CDR3 totals 17 residues. V shed 0 bases and J 4 bases; nucleotides not matched to a gene: 12. CDR3 in DNA: TGTGCCACCAGCAGAGATAGGAGGTGGGGGGGTCTATACGAGCAGTACTTC. Residues: CATSRDRRWGGLYEQYF.

This clone is a singleton in its sample. The gene calls are TRBV25-1 and TRBJ1-6, with D perhaps TRBD1 (6 bases). Trimming removed 2 bases at V and 11 bases at J, with 13 bases between. Per germline, CDR1 MGHDK and CDR2 SYGVNS. This CDR3 has 14 residues. The CDR3 nucleotides are TGTGCCAGCAGTGAAACAGGGTTATTGGCACCCCTCCACTTT. Translating it yields CASSETGLLAPLHF.

The chain couples TRBV19 to TRBJ1-2, with D maybe TRBD1 (5 bases). This CDR3 comprises 13 residues. Trimming shortened V by 2 bases and J by 7 bases, and 11 bases separated the two germline ends. Germline lookup yields CDR1 LNHDA and CDR2 SQIVND (reference sequence). The CDR3 loop is CASSIRQGGGYTF. CDR3 coding DNA: TGTGCCAGTAGTATAAGGCAGGGCGGTGGCTACACCTTC.

V is TRBV7-2 and J is TRBJ2-7, with TRBD2 matching over 14 bases. The V and J ends lost 3 bases and 2 bases, in that order; junction bases with no gene match: 6. Germline CDR1 and CDR2: SGHTA and FQGNSA. CDR3 length: 17 amino acids. CDR3 amino acids: CASSLHGLAGGTYEQYF. Here the CDR3 DNA reads TGTGCCAGCAGCTTGCATGGACTAGCGGGGGGTACCTACGAGCAGTACTTC.

J is TRBJ2-5 and V is TRBV5-5; TRBD2 might be the D (5 bases). CDR1 is SGHKS and CDR2 is YYEKEE in the germline V gene (reference sequence). V was cut by 0 bases and J by 1 base, with 19 bases left in between. The length of the CDR3 is 18 residues. CDR3 nucleotides: TGTGCCAGCAGCTTGGATTGGTGGCAGCGGAGGCCCCAAGAGACCCAGTACTTC. It codes for CASSLDWWQRRPQETQYF.

In this sample, this clone turned up a few times. The gene calls are TRBV5-6 and TRBJ1-2, with a tentative D call TRBD1 (5 bases). V was clipped by 3 bases and J by 10 bases, with 19 bases between them. Germline loops: CDR1 SGHDT, CDR2 YYEEEE. This CDR3 has 14 residues. The CDR3 DNA follows: TGTGCCAGCAGCTATGGAGGGACCCACATGGACTACACCTTC. It specifies CASSYGGTHMDYTF.

This clone was counted only a few times. The V gene is TRBV7-2, the J gene TRBJ1-1, with unresolved D. Per the germline V gene, CDR1 is SGHTA and CDR2 is FQGNSA. The CDR3 spans 13 residues. V lost 5 bases and J lost 0, with 7 bases in between. CDR3 amino acids: CASSPYLNTEAFF. The CDR3 nucleotides are TGTGCCAGCAGCCCTTACTTGAACACTGAAGCTTTCTTT.

This clone was counted a few times. Additional DNA sequences in this sample encode the identical CDR3. This chain links TRBV5-1 with TRBJ1-1; the match to TRBD1 covers 7 bases. CDR1 SGHRS and CDR2 YFSETQ come from the germline V gene. V gave up 5 bases and J gave up 1 base; unmatched junction bases: 5. The CDR3 is 14 residues long. The CDR3 bases are TGCGCCAGCAGTTTGACAGGGCAGAACACTGAAGCTTTCTTT. Encoded protein: CASSLTGQNTEAFF.

V gene TRBV4-2 combines with J gene TRBJ2-5; TRBD2 agrees at 9 bases. CDR3 length: 14 amino acids. Germline values: CDR1 LGHNA, CDR2 YNFKEQ. The V gene end was trimmed by 3 bases and the J gene end by 4 bases; junction bases not matched to a gene: 3. DNA of the CDR3: TGTGCCAGCAGCCAGCGGGGGGGGACAGAGACCCAGTACTTC. Encoded protein: CASSQRGGTETQYF.

The chain links TRBV7-8 to TRBJ1-5; 11 nucleotides agree with TRBD1. J was trimmed by 2 bases and V by 5 bases; bases with no gene match: 11. Looked up from germline, CDR1 is SGHVS and CDR2 is FQNEAQ. This CDR3 has 18 residues. DNA for the CDR3: TGTGCCAGCAGCCCACCGGGGGACAGGGGGACGGGCAATCAGCCCCAGCATTTT. Translated, it gives CASSPPGDRGTGNQPQHF. Variable domain in full (rest from reference TRBV7-8 and TRBJ1-5): GAGVSQSPRYKVAKRGQDVALRCDPISGHVSLFWYQQALGQGPEFLTYFQNEAQLDKSGLPSDRFFAERPEGSVSTLKIQRTQQEDSAVYLCASSPPGDRGTGNQPQHFGDGTRLSIL.

The V and J genes are TRBV25-1 and TRBJ2-3, with 8 bases identical to TRBD1. J was trimmed by 0 bases and V by 5 bases; bases with no gene match: 10. CDR3 length: 17 amino acids. CDR1 and CDR2 (germline): MGHDK, SYGVNS. CDR3 region: CASSSGQGTTSTDTQYF. CDR3 in DNA: TGTGCCAGCAGTTCAGGACAGGGTACAACTAGCACAGATACGCAGTATTTT.

The genes are TRBV25-1 and TRBJ2-1; 8 nucleotides agree with TRBD2. CDR1 is MGHDK and CDR2 is SYGVNS in the germline V gene. The CDR3 covers 17 residues. Germline trimming cut 3 bases from V and 8 bases from J; bases unmatched to any gene: 15. In nucleotides, the CDR3 is TGTGCCAGCAGTGATCCTGGTCCCGGACTAGCCCGCTATGAGCAGTTCTTC. Its protein is CASSDPGPGLARYEQFF.

This sequence joins TRBV15 and TRBJ1-4; TRBD1 aligns across 9 bases. In germline, CDR1 is LNHNV, CDR2 YYDKDF (reference sequence). The V and J ends lost 0 bases and 5 bases, in that order; junction bases with no gene match: 4. The CDR3 runs to 16 residues. In DNA form, the CDR3 reads TGTGCCACCAGCAGAGATGGGGGACAGGGAAATGAAAAACTGTTTTTT. Protein: CATSRDGGQGNEKLFF.

This chain uses TRBV5-1 with TRBJ2-6, with 11 bases identical to TRBD2. The CDR3 has 19 residues. Per germline, CDR1 SGHRS and CDR2 YFSETQ. J gave up 0 bases and V 2 bases, and 7 bases lay outside the gene matches. CDR3 coding DNA: TGCGCCAGCAGCTTATTAGCGGGGGGGCCGGGCTCTGGGGCCAACGTCCTGACTTTC. Encoded protein: CASSLLAGGPGSGANVLTF.

J is TRBJ2-7 and V is TRBV11-2, with D tentatively TRBD2 (5 bases). The germline V and J ends were trimmed by 5 bases and 3 bases, with 20 bases remaining between them. The CDR3 is made up of 16 amino acids. CDR1 SGHAT and CDR2 FQNNGV come from the germline V gene. CDR3 in DNA: TGTGCCAGCAGCGCAGCCCCCTTGAGAGGGCTCTACGAGCAGTACTTC. It specifies CASSAAPLRGLYEQYF.